One sample yielded the 8 T cell receptor beta chains listed below, sequenced in a study of shared clonotypes between healthy human individuals. Clones were read by immunoSEQ multiplex PCR, and TCRdb kept only the in-frame ones, dropping some. The data hold millions of clones, with less than 95% observed a single time. Positively selected for CCR7, the CD45RO-negative cells used as naive CD8 cells excluded terminally differentiated effector memory CD45RA+ cells. The sample consisted of naive CD8+ T cells sorted from blood. These receptors were taken from a man in his late teens or twenties in good health.

The V call is TRBV13, the J call TRBJ2-6, with D possibly being TRBD2 (6 bases). This CDR3 region has 17 residues. Germline CDR1 PRHDT, CDR2 FYEKMQ (reference sequence). V gave up 2 bases and J gave up 0 bases, with 11 bases separating them. The CDR3: CASSLKGLFSGANVLTF. In DNA, the CDR3 is TGTGCCAGCAGCTTAAAGGGACTCTTCTCTGGGGCCAACGTCCTGACTTTC. The whole variable domain, remainder taken from reference TRBV13 and TRBJ2-6, is AAGVIQSPRHLIKEKRETATLKCYPIPRHDTVYWYQQGPGQDPQFLISFYEKMQSDKGSIPDRFSAQQFSDYHSELNMSSLELGDSALYFCASSLKGLFSGANVLTFGAGSRLTVL.

This clone was counted only a few times. V usage is TRBV19 and J usage is TRBJ1-2, with D perhaps matching TRBD1 (6 bases). Germline CDR1 reads LNHDA; CDR2 reads SQIVND (reference sequence). Trimming shortened V by 2 bases and J by 3 bases, and 19 bases separated the two germline ends. The CDR3 loop spans 17 amino acids. CDR3 amino acids: CASSIQGPAGVYYGYTF. CDR3 bases: TGTGCCAGTAGTATACAAGGCCCGGCAGGGGTCTACTATGGCTACACCTTC.

The CDR3 reads CASSPNGATNEKLFF. The CDR3 region has the DNA TGTGCCAGCAGCCCCAATGGTGCAACTAATGAAAAACTGTTTTTT. The chain has TRBV6-5 and TRBJ1-4; D is undetermined. Trimming left V 6 bases short and J 0 bases short, with 11 bases between. The CDR3 spans 15 residues. Germline V lookup: CDR1 MNHEY, CDR2 SVGAGI.

The chain has TRBV7-2 and TRBJ2-5; 13 bases fit TRBD2. The V gene end was trimmed by 5 bases and the J gene end by 4 bases; junction bases not matched to a gene: 4. The CDR3 totals 15 residues. Germline V gives CDR1 SGHTA, CDR2 FQGNSA. CDR3 amino acids: CASSPRTSGRETQYF. In DNA, the CDR3 is TGTGCCAGCAGCCCAAGGACTAGCGGGAGAGAGACCCAGTACTTC. The full variable domain, its missing parts supplied by reference TRBV7-2 and TRBJ2-5, is GAGVSQSPSNKVTEKGKDVELRCDPISGHTALYWYRQSLGQGLEFLIYFQGNSAPDKSGLPSDRFSAERTGGSVSTLTIQRTQQEDSAVYLCASSPRTSGRETQYFGPGTRLLVL.

The rearrangement joins TRBV5-4 to TRBJ2-1; 9 bases are a match to TRBD1. Germline V gives CDR1 SGHNT, CDR2 YYREEE (reference sequence). This CDR3 comprises 15 residues. Losses at the gene ends were 3 bases for V and 4 bases for J; bases not matched to a gene: 5. The CDR3 protein is CASSSGQGAYNEQFF. The CDR3 DNA follows: TGTGCCAGCAGCTCGGGACAGGGAGCTTACAATGAGCAGTTCTTC.

J is TRBJ2-2 and V is TRBV27; D ambiguous. The CDR3 runs 17 residues. The germline CDR1 and CDR2 sequences are MNHEY and SMNVEV (reference sequence). Trimming left V 1 base short and J 1 base short, with 13 bases between. The DNA for the CDR3 is TGTGCCAGCAGTTTATACCCTCCCAGAGAGAACACCGGGGAGCTGTTTTTT. As protein: CASSLYPPRENTGELFF.

This clone showed up just once. J is TRBJ2-2 and V is TRBV4-1; TRBD1 matches at 8 bases. V was pared by 4 bases and J by 1 base, with 5 bases of the junction left unmatched. CDR1 and CDR2 (germline): MGHRA, YSYEKL. The CDR3 runs to 16 residues. The CDR3 region has the DNA TGCGCCAGCAGCCCCATAGGGACAGGGAACACCGGGGAGCTGTTTTTT. It encodes CASSPIGTGNTGELFF.

The chain carries TRBV5-1 and TRBJ2-1, with D possibly TRBD2 on 5 matching bases. With 0 bases removed from V and 9 bases from J, the gap between germline ends came to 16 bases. Germline V gives CDR1 SGHRS, CDR2 YFSETQ. This CDR3 is 15 amino acids long. Here the CDR3 DNA reads TGCGCCAGCAGCTTGGTTGACTATTCGGCTACTGAGCAGTTCTTC. Translating it yields CASSLVDYSATEQFF.